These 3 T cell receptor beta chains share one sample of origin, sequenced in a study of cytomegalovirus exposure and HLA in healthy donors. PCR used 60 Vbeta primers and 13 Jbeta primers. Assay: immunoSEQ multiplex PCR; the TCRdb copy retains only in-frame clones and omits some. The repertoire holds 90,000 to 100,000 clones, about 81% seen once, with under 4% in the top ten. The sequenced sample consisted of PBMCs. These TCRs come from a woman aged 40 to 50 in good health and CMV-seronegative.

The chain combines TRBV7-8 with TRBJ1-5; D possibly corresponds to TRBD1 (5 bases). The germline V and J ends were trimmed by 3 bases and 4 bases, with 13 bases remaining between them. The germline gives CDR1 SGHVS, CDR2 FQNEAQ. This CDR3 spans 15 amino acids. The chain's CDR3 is CASSFFGTGNQPQHF. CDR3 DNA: TGTGCCAGCAGCTTCTTCGGGACTGGGAATCAGCCCCAGCATTTT.

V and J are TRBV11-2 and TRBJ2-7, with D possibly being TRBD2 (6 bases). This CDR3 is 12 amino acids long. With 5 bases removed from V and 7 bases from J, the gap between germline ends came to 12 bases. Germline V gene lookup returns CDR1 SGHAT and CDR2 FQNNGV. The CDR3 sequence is CASSPGAGEQYF. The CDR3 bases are TGTGCCAGCAGCCCTGGGGCGGGAGAGCAGTACTTC.

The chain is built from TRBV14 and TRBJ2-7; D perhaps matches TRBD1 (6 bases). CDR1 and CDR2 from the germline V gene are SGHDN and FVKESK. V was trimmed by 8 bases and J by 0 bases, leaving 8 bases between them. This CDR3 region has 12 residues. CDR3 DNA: TGTGCCAGCGGGGGCAGCTCCTACGAGCAGTACTTC. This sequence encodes CASGGSSYEQYF. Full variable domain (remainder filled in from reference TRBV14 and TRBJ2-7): EAGVTQFPSHSVIEKGQTVTLRCDPISGHDNLYWYRRVMGKEIKFLLHFVKESKQDESGMPNNRFLAERTGGTYSTLKVQPAELEDSGVYFCASGGSSYEQYFGPGTRLTVT.